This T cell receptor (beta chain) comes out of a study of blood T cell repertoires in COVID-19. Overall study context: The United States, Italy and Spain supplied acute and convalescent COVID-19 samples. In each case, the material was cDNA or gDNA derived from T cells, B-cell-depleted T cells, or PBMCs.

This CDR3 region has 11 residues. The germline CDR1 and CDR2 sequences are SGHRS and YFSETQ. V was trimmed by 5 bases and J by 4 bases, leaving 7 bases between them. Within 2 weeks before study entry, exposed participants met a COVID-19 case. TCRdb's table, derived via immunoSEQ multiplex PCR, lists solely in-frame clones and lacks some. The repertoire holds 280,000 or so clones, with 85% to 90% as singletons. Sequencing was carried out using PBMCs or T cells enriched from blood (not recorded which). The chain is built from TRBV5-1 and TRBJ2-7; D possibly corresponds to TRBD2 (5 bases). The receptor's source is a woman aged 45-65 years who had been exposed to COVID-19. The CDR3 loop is CASREEYEQYF. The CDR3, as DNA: TGCGCCAGCAGGGAGGAATACGAGCAGTACTTC. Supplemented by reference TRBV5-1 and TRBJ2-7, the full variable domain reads KAGVTQTPRYLIKTRGQQVTLSCSPISGHRSVSWYQQTPGQGLQFLFEYFSETQRNKGNFPGRFSGRQFSNSRSEMNVSTLELGDSALYLCASREEYEQYFGPGTRLTVT.